This T cell receptor beta chain was retrieved from a study of cytomegalovirus exposure and HLA in healthy donors. A remark on this clone: Relative to the germline gene, one junction end is altered; a read error may explain this.

The PCR used 60 Vbeta and 13 Jbeta primers. Libraries were prepared by immunoSEQ multiplex PCR; TCRdb keeps only in-frame clonotypes and omits some of them. Counted here are about 160,000 clones, 80% occurring once; the ten biggest clones make up around 6.5%. CDR1 SEHNR and CDR2 FQNEAQ come from the germline V gene (reference sequence). CDR3 length equals 15 residues. The V call is TRBV7-9, the J call TRBJ2-7; 10 nucleotides agree with TRBD2. The sequencing sample was made of PBMCs. The receptor comes from a male donor in good health and CMV-seropositive. The CDR3 bases are TGTTCCAGCAGCTCGACAGCGGGAGGGCCGGGGGAGCAGTACTTC. Its protein is CSSSSTAGGPGEQYF.